This TCR beta chain was captured in a study of tumor-infiltrating lymphocytes in primary liver carcinoma. V lost 0 bases and J 8 bases, leaving 18 bases between the germline ends. Germline lookup yields CDR1 SGHRS and CDR2 YFSETQ. The CDR3 consists of 16 residues. The study, taken as a whole, reports: Tumors had a significantly higher top-250-clone fraction than blood (p = 0.039). Compared with tumor region pairs, tumor-adjacent and tumor-blood pairs overlapped less.

With a constant-region primer, TCR beta cDNA was made from about 0.55 ug of total RNA. TCR beta libraries came from three nested multiplex PCR rounds using slightly modified ARM-PCR. Two initial PCR rounds of around 9 cycles each paired TRBV1-TRBV30 forward primers with a C-beta reverse primer. TCRdb called the multiplex PCR reads again in MiXCR, with one record for every CDR3 protein. The data show 120,000 or so distinct CDR3 sequences, 50% to 65% seen once. In regard to this clonotype: The antigen remains unidentified.

Co-extracting RNA and DNA was done with about 17-31 mg of unsorted bulk tissue as input. Those patients suffered from chronic HBV infection and were treatment-naive. Tumor samples were assessed, and every one had over 90% viable tumor cells. This sequence originates from a woman aged 55 to 70 with primary liver carcinoma and hepatitis B virus infection. The V and J genes are TRBV5-1 and TRBJ2-1, with a possible D match to TRBD2 (6 bases). The sample taken for sequencing was liver tumor tissue from sampling region 1. Subset meaning: tumor region T1, superior pole. CDR3: CASSLAPTTGRHEQFF. The CDR3 nucleotides read TGCGCCAGCAGCTTGGCCCCCACTACCGGGAGACATGAGCAGTTCTTC.